What follows describes a single T cell receptor beta chain. What it recognizes is unknown. The data stem from a study of metastatic and nonmetastatic thyroid tumors. At the level of the study: The authors compared repertoires across blood and tumor or nodule tissue from malignant and benign thyroid patients. Study-wide results and limits: Reports indicated that malignant thyroid tumors showed significantly higher TCR beta diversity than benign nodules did, in blood and tumor.

CDR3 length: 13 amino acids. The junction had 12 bases not matched to a gene; V was cut back by 10 bases and J by 8 bases. Germline V gene sequence: CDR1 MNHNS, CDR2 SASEGT. All patients reached thyroid surgery having received no treatment beforehand. Per the original methods: To classify distant metastasis in papillary thyroid cancer, a model was built from CDR3 differences across clinicopathological groups. TCRdb re-analyzed the PCR reads using MiXCR. Clone size and V and J calls follow TCRdb, not the original study. The sample has roughly 5,500 clones, 37% seen once. The sample comprised tumor tissue. The chain is built from TRBV6-1 and TRBJ1-1; 8 bases agree with TRBD1. The source of this sequence is a male donor with papillary thyroid cancer or a benign thyroid nodule (not recorded which). Some clones in this sample may be carry-over from other donors' samples. The CDR3 DNA sequence: TGTGCCACCGAGATAAGACAGGGGAAAGAAGCTTTCTTT. This sequence encodes CATEIRQGKEAFF.